The 14 T cell receptor beta chains listed next were all sequenced from one sample in a study of cytomegalovirus exposure and HLA in healthy donors. With 60 Vbeta and 13 Jbeta primers, the PCR was carried out. The repertoire was sequenced with immunoSEQ multiplex PCR; TCRdb's copy has only in-frame clones and lacks some. The sample has around 45,000 clones; 51% are singletons. Sequencing was performed on PBMCs. The receptors come from a man in his sixties in good health and CMV-seronegative.

CDR3 bases: TGTGCCAGCAGCTTTCTTAGCGGGGGGGGGAATGAGCAGTTCTTC. Protein sequence: CASSFLSGGGNEQFF. This chain joins TRBV7-9 and TRBJ2-1, with 11 bases aligning to TRBD2. The germline V gene encodes CDR1 SEHNR and CDR2 FQNEAQ (reference sequence). This CDR3 region has 15 residues. The V and J ends lost 3 bases and 7 bases, in that order; junction bases with no gene match: 5.

The chain employs TRBV5-1 and TRBJ2-3; possible D gene TRBD2, 6 bases. The CDR3 runs to 15 residues. V shed 7 bases and J shed 3 bases, with 18 bases lying between them. Germline lookup yields CDR1 SGHRS and CDR2 YFSETQ. The CDR3 here is CASRRSGLTTDTQYF. Written as DNA, the CDR3 is TGCGCCAGCCGTAGGAGCGGGCTAACAACAGATACGCAGTATTTT.

J is TRBJ1-1 and V is TRBV11-2, with 7 bases that match TRBD1. This CDR3 is built from 15 residues. Trimming cost V 3 bases and J 5 bases; bases outside gene matches: 9. Germline CDR1 is SGHAT and CDR2 is FQNNGV. In DNA, the CDR3 is TGTGCCAGCAGCTTGTCCTTGACAGGGTGGACTGAAGCTTTCTTT. Translation gives CASSLSLTGWTEAFF.

The chain joins TRBV15 to TRBJ1-2; 10 positions agree with TRBD1. CDR1 LNHNV and CDR2 YYDKDF come from the germline V gene (reference sequence). With 5 bases clipped from V and 2 bases from J, the junction kept 5 bases outside the gene matches. This CDR3 is built from 15 residues. CDR3 sequence: CATSDPGQGNYGYTF. The CDR3 DNA follows: TGTGCCACCAGCGATCCGGGACAGGGGAACTATGGCTACACCTTC.

This rearrangement joins TRBV5-4 to TRBJ2-7; 11 bases fit TRBD2. Losses at the gene ends were 1 base for V and 2 bases for J; bases not matched to a gene: 5. Germline V lookup: CDR1 SGHNT, CDR2 YYREEE (reference sequence). CDR3 length: 16 amino acids. CDR3 region: CASSLSASGGTYEQYF. The CDR3 DNA is TGTGCCAGCAGCTTGAGTGCTAGCGGGGGGACCTACGAGCAGTACTTC.

The CDR3 loop is CASSQTGREHTGELFF. The CDR3 DNA sequence: TGCGCCAGCAGCCAAACGGGGCGGGAGCACACCGGGGAGCTGTTTTTT. The chain links TRBV4-3 to TRBJ2-2; 7 bases line up with TRBD2. The CDR3 loop spans 16 amino acids. Unmatched junction bases numbered 6, after V lost 2 bases and J lost 3 bases. Germline V gives CDR1 LGHNA, CDR2 YSLEER.

This clone came up a few times. The gene calls are TRBV5-1 and TRBJ2-7; D may be TRBD2 (5 bases). The CDR3 runs to 13 residues. Looked up from germline, CDR1 is SGHRS and CDR2 is YFSETQ. V was cut by 4 bases and J by 5 bases, with 13 bases left in between. The CDR3 loop reads CASSRGFDHEQYF. CDR3 DNA: TGCGCCAGCAGCAGAGGGTTCGACCACGAGCAGTACTTC.

The chain has TRBV2 and TRBJ1-4; TRBD1 matches 8 bases. The CDR3 consists of 16 residues. Germline lookup yields CDR1 SNHLY and CDR2 FYNNEI. Losses at the gene ends were 4 bases for V and 10 bases for J; bases not matched to a gene: 14. CDR3 in DNA: TGTGCCAGCAGTGCACACGGGACAGGCCTTAGCGGAAAACTGTTTTTT. Amino acids: CASSAHGTGLSGKLFF.

The chain recombines TRBV11-1 with TRBJ2-5; perhaps TRBD1 as D (6 bases). The CDR3 has 14 amino acids. The germline gives CDR1 SGHAT, CDR2 FQDESV (reference sequence). Trimming cost V 3 bases and J 2 bases, with 10 bases left between them. The CDR3 region is CASSLLGQQETQYF. DNA for the CDR3: TGTGCCAGCAGCTTGTTAGGACAGCAAGAGACCCAGTACTTC.

This chain joins TRBV6-6 and TRBJ2-7; 9 nucleotides align to TRBD1. CDR3 length: 15 amino acids. The V and J ends lost 8 bases and 5 bases, in that order; junction bases with no gene match: 13. CDR1 is MNHNY, CDR2 SVGAGI, per germline (reference sequence). In DNA, the CDR3 is TGTGCCAGCGGATCCTCCGGGACAGGGTCTGACGAGCAGTACTTC. It codes for CASGSSGTGSDEQYF.

This clone was observed a handful of times. This rearrangement joins TRBV15 to TRBJ2-1; TRBD2 aligns across 7 bases. The germline gives CDR1 LNHNV, CDR2 YYDKDF (reference sequence). The CDR3 length is 16 residues. The junction had 7 bases not matched to a gene; V was cut back by 5 bases and J by 0 bases. The CDR3 here is CATSVKGGSSYNEQFF. CDR3 coding DNA: TGTGCCACCAGCGTTAAGGGCGGGAGCTCCTACAATGAGCAGTTCTTC.

A few counts support this clone. The rearrangement uses TRBV30 and TRBJ2-1; TRBD2 might be the D (5 bases). The germline V and J ends were trimmed by 4 bases and 2 bases, with 9 bases remaining between them. CDR1 is GTSNPN, CDR2 SVGIG, per germline (reference sequence). This CDR3 spans 13 amino acids. The DNA of the CDR3 is TGTGCCTGGACGGGGAACCCCTACAATGAGCAGTTCTTC. Translation gives CAWTGNPYNEQFF.

The V gene is TRBV5-4, the J gene TRBJ2-7, with D tentatively TRBD2 (5 bases). The CDR3 totals 13 residues. The germline V gene encodes CDR1 SGHNT and CDR2 YYREEE (reference sequence). V was trimmed by 1 base and J by 6 bases, leaving 11 bases between them. The CDR3 DNA is TGTGCCAGCAGCTTGACTAGTACCTCCGAGCAGTACTTC. Amino acid sequence: CASSLTSTSEQYF.

The chain has TRBV5-1 and TRBJ2-7; 8 bases match TRBD2. Germline V lookup: CDR1 SGHRS, CDR2 YFSETQ. This CDR3 contains 14 residues. V lost 4 bases, J lost 4 bases, and 7 bases stayed unmatched. CDR3 bases: TGCGCCAGCAGCGTAAGCGGGAGAAGATACGAGCAGTACTTC. Translating gives CASSVSGRRYEQYF.